A selection of T cell receptor beta chains follows, all from one sample in a study of post-analysis software for immune sequencing data. Via MiXCR, TCRdb re-called the PCR reads, giving one row per CDR3 protein. The repertoire consists of 350,000 to 500,000 distinct CDR3 sequences, with 39% occurring once and the leading ten covering about 8%. Sequenced sample: blood. The receptor source for this set is a girl aged 2 to 10 with multiple sclerosis. Each CDR3 is given with its conserved first and last residue. A D gene is named only where the DNA matches it firmly. Not every row has a clone size; where given, it reads once, few, many or a size class.

D: -
J: TRBJ2-7
size: -
V: TRBV4-1
DNA: TGCGCCAGCAGCCAAGTACATGATACACCCAGTTTCTCCTACGAGCAGTACTTC
CDR3: CASSQVHDTPSFSYEQYF

D: -
J: TRBJ2-1
size: -
V: TRBV20-1
DNA: TGCAGTGCAGGCACTTTGAGGGGGAGTGGCGATGAGCAGTTCTTC
CDR3: CSAGTLRGSGDEQFF

D: -
J: TRBJ2-1
size: -
V: TRBV7-9
DNA: TGTGCCGGCAAGGCGGGGTTATACAATGAGCAGTTCTTC
CDR3: CAGKAGLYNEQFF

D: TRBD2
J: TRBJ2-1
size: -
V: TRBV11-2
DNA: TGTGCCAGCAGAAAAAAATCAGGGCTAGCGGGAGCCAGCTCCTACAATGAGCAGTTCTTC
CDR3: CASRKKSGLAGASSYNEQFF

D: -
J: TRBJ2-7
size: -
V: TRBV10-3
DNA: TGTGCCATCAGTGAGGACGGCGCCTACGAGCAGTACTTC
CDR3: CAISEDGAYEQYF

D: TRBD1
J: TRBJ2-7
size: -
V: TRBV28
DNA: TGTGCCAGCAGTTTCACAGGGGGAGGCTCCTACGAGCAGTACTTC
CDR3: CASSFTGGGSYEQYF

D: -
J: TRBJ2-1
size: -
V: TRBV28
DNA: TGTGCCAGCACCCTGAGGGGAAATGAGCAGTTCTTC
CDR3: CASTLRGNEQFF

D: -
J: TRBJ2-5
size: -
V: TRBV29-1
DNA: TGCAGCGTTGACGCCAGGGTCCAAGAGACCCAGTACTTC
CDR3: CSVDARVQETQYF

D: TRBD1
J: TRBJ1-2
size: -
V: TRBV20-1
DNA: TGCAGTGCTAGCGGGACAGGGGGTTCGGGTGGCTACACCTTC
CDR3: CSASGTGGSGGYTF

D: -
J: TRBJ2-7
size: few
V: TRBV7-8
DNA: TGTGCCAGCAGCTTCCCCTCACAGTGGGGGGCTCTTGAGTACGAGCAGTACTTC
CDR3: CASSFPSQWGALEYEQYF

D: -
J: TRBJ2-1
size: few
V: TRBV10-3
DNA: TGTGCCATCACCTCGACTACTTACAATGAGCAGTTCTTC
CDR3: CAITSTTYNEQFF

D: -
J: TRBJ2-1
size: few
V: TRBV7-3
DNA: TGTGCCAGCAGCTTAACGGGGCCCATCGCCCCCGGGTCCTACAATGAGCAGTTCTTC
CDR3: CASSLTGPIAPGSYNEQFF

D: TRBD1
J: TRBJ2-7
size: few
V: TRBV20-1
DNA: TGCAGTGCTCGACAGGGGTACGAGCAGTACTTC
CDR3: CSARQGYEQYF

D: -
J: TRBJ2-7
size: once
V: TRBV6-6
DNA: TGTGCCAGCAGTTACTCGAACCCAGGGATCTCCTACGAGCAGTACTTC
CDR3: CASSYSNPGISYEQYF

D: -
J: TRBJ1-2
size: -
V: TRBV5-1
DNA: TGCGCCAGCAGCTTGGCGGCAGGTCCTGGCTACACCTTC
CDR3: CASSLAAGPGYTF

D: -
J: TRBJ2-7
size: once
V: TRBV7-6
DNA: TGTGCCAGCAGCTCTAGTGGGTATGCCTACGAGCAGTACTTC
CDR3: CASSSSGYAYEQYF

D: TRBD2
J: TRBJ2-1
size: -
V: TRBV18
DNA: TGTGCCAGCTCACTAGCGGGTTCAGGGCTTGATGAGCAGTTCTTC
CDR3: CASSLAGSGLDEQFF

D: TRBD1
J: TRBJ2-1
size: few
V: TRBV5-1
DNA: TGCGCCAGCAGCTTTCTACAGGGGTCCTACAATGAGCAGTTCTTC
CDR3: CASSFLQGSYNEQFF

D: -
J: TRBJ1-1
size: -
V: TRBV7-9
DNA: TGTGCCAGCAGCCCCATAATTGAAGGGACTGAAGCTTTCTTT
CDR3: CASSPIIEGTEAFF

D: -
J: TRBJ2-5
size: few
V: TRBV7-2
DNA: TGTGCCAGCAGCTCTCCCCGGGGTCAAGAGACCCAGTACTTC
CDR3: CASSSPRGQETQYF

D: -
J: TRBJ2-7
size: -
V: TRBV3-1
DNA: TGTGCCAGCAGCCAAGATACTAGCTCCTACGAGCAGTACTTC
CDR3: CASSQDTSSYEQYF

D: -
J: TRBJ2-7
size: -
V: TRBV6-5
DNA: TGTGCCAGCAGTTACTCGAACACGGGGAACTACGAGCAGTACTTC
CDR3: CASSYSNTGNYEQYF

D: TRBD2
J: TRBJ2-3
size: once
V: TRBV18
DNA: TGTGCCAGCTCATCTCCACTAGCGGGGAGCTGGGATACGCAGTATTTT
CDR3: CASSSPLAGSWDTQYF

D: TRBD1
J: TRBJ2-7
size: once
V: TRBV7-9
DNA: TGTGCCAGCAGCGGTACAGGACAGGGGATCTACGAGCAGTACTTC
CDR3: CASSGTGQGIYEQYF

D: -
J: TRBJ2-5
size: -
V: TRBV20-1
DNA: TGCAGTGCTCCACCTGGCGGGCGGAGGGAGACCCAGTACTTC
CDR3: CSAPPGGRRETQYF

D: TRBD2
J: TRBJ2-1
size: -
V: TRBV20-1
DNA: TGCAGTGCTAGTGCTGACGGGAGGACTTACAATGAGCAGTTCTTC
CDR3: CSASADGRTYNEQFF

D: -
J: TRBJ1-2
size: -
V: TRBV19
DNA: TGTGCCAGTACCCAAACGGGCGGCAGCAACTATGGCTACACCTTC
CDR3: CASTQTGGSNYGYTF

D: -
J: TRBJ2-7
size: -
V: TRBV10-3
DNA: TGTGCCATCAGTGAGTCGTTGGTTCCCTTCACCTACGAGCAGTACTTC
CDR3: CAISESLVPFTYEQYF

D: -
J: TRBJ2-4
size: -
V: TRBV18
DNA: TGTGCCAGCTCACCACCCTCCATAGCCAAAAACATTCAGTACTTC
CDR3: CASSPPSIAKNIQYF

D: TRBD1
J: TRBJ2-5
size: few
V: TRBV24-1
DNA: TGTGCCACCAGTGAACCCGGGACAGGCAGATTTCAAGAGACCCAGTACTTC
CDR3: CATSEPGTGRFQETQYF

D: -
J: TRBJ2-1
size: -
V: TRBV6-1
DNA: TGTGCCAGCAGGACGGACGGGGATGAGCAGTTCTTC
CDR3: CASRTDGDEQFF

D: -
J: TRBJ2-3
size: -
V: TRBV7-8
DNA: TGTGCCAGCAGCTTAACAGGGACCGAAGGGCCAACGCAGTATTTT
CDR3: CASSLTGTEGPTQYF

D: TRBD2
J: TRBJ2-7
size: -
V: TRBV4-3
DNA: TGCGCCAGCAGCCACATAGCGGGAGAGTGTGACGAGCAGTACTTC
CDR3: CASSHIAGECDEQYF

D: -
J: TRBJ1-2
size: -
V: TRBV6-5
DNA: TGTGCCAGCAGTTACTTATCAGGGAACTATGGCTACACCTTC
CDR3: CASSYLSGNYGYTF

D: -
J: TRBJ2-7
size: many
V: TRBV29-1
DNA: TGCAGCGCCGGACTTACCTACGAGCAGTACTTC
CDR3: CSAGLTYEQYF

D: -
J: TRBJ1-1
size: -
V: TRBV7-2
DNA: TGTGCCAGCAGCCAGTACAGAAACACTGAAGCTTTCTTT
CDR3: CASSQYRNTEAFF

D: -
J: TRBJ2-1
size: -
V: TRBV28
DNA: TGTGCCAGCAAAGGGAACAATGAGCAGTTCTTC
CDR3: CASKGNNEQFF

D: -
J: TRBJ2-7
size: -
V: TRBV20-1
DNA: TGCAGTGCTAGAACAGGACAGGGAATGGCGGGAGGCGGCGAGCAGTACTTC
CDR3: CSARTGQGMAGGGEQYF

D: -
J: TRBJ2-3
size: -
V: TRBV18
DNA: TGTGCCAGCTCACCACCGGGGATTTTCACAGATACGCAGTATTTT
CDR3: CASSPPGIFTDTQYF

D: -
J: TRBJ2-7
size: few
V: TRBV29-1
DNA: TGCAGCGTTGAAGTACCAGGGGTCCCCTACGAGCAGTACTTC
CDR3: CSVEVPGVPYEQYF

D: TRBD2
J: TRBJ2-1
size: few
V: TRBV29-1
DNA: TGCAGCGTTGGGCGGGGGCGACTAGCGGAATACAATGAGCAGTTCTTC
CDR3: CSVGRGRLAEYNEQFF

D: -
J: TRBJ2-1
size: few
V: TRBV5-1
DNA: TGCGCCAGCAGCTGGGGGGCAGCCAGAAGCTCCTACAATGAGCAGTTCTTC
CDR3: CASSWGAARSSYNEQFF

D: -
J: TRBJ2-1
size: few
V: TRBV5-1
DNA: TGCGCCAGCAGCTTGGCTAGTCTTTTAAGTGGGAATGAGCAGTTCTTC
CDR3: CASSLASLLSGNEQFF

D: -
J: TRBJ2-7
size: -
V: TRBV7-2
DNA: TGTGCCAGCAGCACTGGGCTTCTCGAATACGAGCAGTACTTC
CDR3: CASSTGLLEYEQYF

D: -
J: TRBJ2-4
size: few
V: TRBV4-2
DNA: TGTGCCAGCAGCCAAGATTGGGGGGATAGAGCCAAAAACATTCAGTACTTC
CDR3: CASSQDWGDRAKNIQYF

D: -
J: TRBJ2-4
size: -
V: TRBV6-5
DNA: TGTGCCAGCAATTTCCCTCGGGGGTCGAGGGCCAAAAACATTCAGTACTTC
CDR3: CASNFPRGSRAKNIQYF

D: -
J: TRBJ1-2
size: -
V: TRBV12-3/TRBV12-4
DNA: TGTGCCAGCAGTTCGGGTGAGCACTATGGCTACACCTTC
CDR3: CASSSGEHYGYTF

D: TRBD1
J: TRBJ1-2
size: few
V: TRBV7-2
DNA: TGTGCCAGCAGCTTAATTGGGACAGGATATGGCTACACCTTC
CDR3: CASSLIGTGYGYTF

D: -
J: TRBJ2-5
size: -
V: TRBV9
DNA: TGTGCCAGCAGCGGCGGAGGGCCGAATTGGGAACAGTACTTC
CDR3: CASSGGGPNWEQYF